This TCR beta chain emerged from a study of cytomegalovirus exposure and HLA in healthy donors. This clone was detected only once. Primers for the PCR totalled 60 Vbeta and 13 Jbeta. Profiling relied on immunoSEQ multiplex PCR, and the TCRdb table lists in-frame clones only, not all of them. Seen here are 150,000 to 200,000 clones, 80% to 85% observed once, and the top ten hold around 9.1%. The TCR was taken from a male donor in good health and CMV-seropositive. Sequencing was performed on PBMCs.

This CDR3 reads CATSRWGSGPSYEQYF. DNA of the CDR3: TGTGCCACCAGCAGGTGGGGGAGCGGGCCTTCCTACGAGCAGTACTTC. The chain joins TRBV15 to TRBJ2-7; a possible D gene is TRBD2 (6 bases). Deletions cut 3 bases from V and 1 base from J, with 16 bases between. Germline CDR1 is LNHNV and CDR2 is YYDKDF (reference sequence). The CDR3 extends over 16 amino acids.